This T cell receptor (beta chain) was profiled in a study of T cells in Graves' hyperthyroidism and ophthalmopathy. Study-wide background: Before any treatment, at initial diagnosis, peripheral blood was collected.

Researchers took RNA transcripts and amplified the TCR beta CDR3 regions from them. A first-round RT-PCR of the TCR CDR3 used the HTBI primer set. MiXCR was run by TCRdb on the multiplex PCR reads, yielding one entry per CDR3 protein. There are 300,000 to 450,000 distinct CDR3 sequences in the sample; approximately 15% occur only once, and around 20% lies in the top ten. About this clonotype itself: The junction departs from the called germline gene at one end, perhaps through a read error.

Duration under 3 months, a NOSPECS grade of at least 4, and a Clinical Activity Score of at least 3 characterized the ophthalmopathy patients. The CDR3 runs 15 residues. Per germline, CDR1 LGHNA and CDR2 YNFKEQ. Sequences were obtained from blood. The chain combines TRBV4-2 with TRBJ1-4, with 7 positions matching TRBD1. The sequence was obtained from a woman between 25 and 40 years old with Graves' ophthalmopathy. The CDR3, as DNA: TGTGCCAGCAGCTCGCAGGGACAGACGAATGAAGAACTGTTTTTT. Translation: CASSSQGQTNEELFF.